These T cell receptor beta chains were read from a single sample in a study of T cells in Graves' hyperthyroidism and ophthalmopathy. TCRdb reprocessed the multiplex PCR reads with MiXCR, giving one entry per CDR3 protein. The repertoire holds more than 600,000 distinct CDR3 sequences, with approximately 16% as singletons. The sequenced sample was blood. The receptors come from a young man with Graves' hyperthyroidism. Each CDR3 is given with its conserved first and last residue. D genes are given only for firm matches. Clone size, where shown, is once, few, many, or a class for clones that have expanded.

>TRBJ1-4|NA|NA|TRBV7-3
CAPGRIPGEKLFF
TGTGCCCCGGGGCGAATTCCAGGGGAAAAACTGTTTTTT
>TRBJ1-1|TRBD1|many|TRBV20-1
CSAKNDRGAHETAFF
TGCAGTGCCAAGAACGACAGGGGGGCCCATGAAACAGCTTTCTTT
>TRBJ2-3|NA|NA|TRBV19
CASSGETADTQYF
TGTGCCAGTTCAGGAGAGACAGCAGATACGCAGTATTTT
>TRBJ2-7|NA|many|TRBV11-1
CASSLARQLSYEQYF
TGTGCCAGCAGCTTAGCCCGACAGTTATCCTACGAGCAGTACTTC
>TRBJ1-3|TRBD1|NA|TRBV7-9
CASSLSGGHPGNTIYF
TGTGCCAGCAGCTTATCAGGGGGCCACCCTGGAAACACCATATATTTT
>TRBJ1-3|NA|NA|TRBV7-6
CACSTDKGARSGNTIYF
TGTGCCTGCAGCACCGATAAAGGGGCACGCTCTGGAAACACCATATATTTT
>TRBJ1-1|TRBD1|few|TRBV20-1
CSARGAGTAMNTEAFF
TGCAGTGCTAGAGGGGCAGGGACAGCCATGAACACTGAAGCTTTCTTT
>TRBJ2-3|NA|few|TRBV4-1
CASSQGFRRVSSTDTQYF
TGCGCCAGCAGCCAAGGCTTTCGTCGGGTGTCTAGCACAGATACGCAGTATTTT
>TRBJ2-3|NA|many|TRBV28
CASMAGTDTQYF
TGTGCCAGCATGGCCGGCACAGATACGCAGTATTTT
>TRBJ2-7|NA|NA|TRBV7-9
CASSPRGQGIGEQYF
TGTGCCAGCAGCCCCCGCGGGCAGGGTATAGGCGAGCAGTACTTC
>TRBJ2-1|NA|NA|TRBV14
CASSQAHDSYNEQFF
TGTGCCAGCAGCCAAGCCCATGACAGCTACAATGAGCAGTTCTTC
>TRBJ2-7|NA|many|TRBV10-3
CAISEGLIPDYEQYF
TGTGCCATCAGTGAGGGACTAATCCCAGATTACGAGCAGTACTTC
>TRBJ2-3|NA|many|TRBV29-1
CSVKGTDTQYF
TGCAGCGTTAAAGGCACAGATACGCAGTATTTT
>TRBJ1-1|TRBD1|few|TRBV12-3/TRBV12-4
CASSLRTGHEAFF
TGTGCCAGCAGTTTGAGGACAGGCCATGAAGCTTTCTTT
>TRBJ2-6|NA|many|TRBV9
CASSVARVAGANVLTF
TGTGCCAGCAGCGTAGCCAGGGTCGCTGGGGCCAACGTCCTGACTTTC
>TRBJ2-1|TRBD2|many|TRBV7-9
CASSFGWGLALNEQFF
TGTGCCAGCAGCTTTGGATGGGGACTAGCTCTAAATGAGCAGTTCTTC
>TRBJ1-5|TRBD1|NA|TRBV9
CASSVVRGRQPQHF
TGTGCCAGCAGCGTAGTTAGGGGGCGGCAGCCCCAGCATTTT
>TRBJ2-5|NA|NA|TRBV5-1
CASLSDTRETQYF
TGCGCCAGCTTGTCGGATACAAGGGAGACCCAGTACTTC
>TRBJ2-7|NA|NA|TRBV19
CASRDQGWGGHYEQYF
TGTGCCAGTAGAGATCAGGGTTGGGGAGGTCACTACGAGCAGTACTTC
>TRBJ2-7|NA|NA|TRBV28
CASRTESRGPGEQYF
TGTGCCAGCAGGACCGAATCACGGGGCCCGGGGGAGCAGTACTTC
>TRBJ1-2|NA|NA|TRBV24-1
CATSGWGSNYGYTF
TGTGCCACCAGTGGATGGGGTTCTAACTATGGCTACACCTTC
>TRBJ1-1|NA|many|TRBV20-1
CSAWDHRTEAFF
TGCAGTGCGTGGGACCATAGAACTGAAGCTTTCTTT
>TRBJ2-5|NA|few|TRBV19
CASSLSGTGSPYF
TGTGCCAGTAGTCTTAGCGGGACAGGGAGTCCGTACTTC
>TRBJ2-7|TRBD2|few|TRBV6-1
CATGRGLGYEQYF
TGTGCCACCGGCCGTGGACTAGGGTACGAGCAGTACTTC
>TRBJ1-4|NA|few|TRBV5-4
CASSDRRGEKLFF
TGTGCCAGCAGTGACAGAAGAGGGGAAAAACTGTTTTTT
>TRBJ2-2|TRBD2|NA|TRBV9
CASSVGTSENTGELFF
TGTGCCAGCAGCGTGGGGACTAGCGAGAACACCGGGGAGCTGTTTTTT
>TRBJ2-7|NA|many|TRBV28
CASRGRRSYEQYF
TGTGCCAGCAGGGGGAGAAGGTCCTACGAGCAGTACTTC